Listed below are T cell receptor beta chains from one sample, sequenced in a study of cytomegalovirus exposure and HLA in healthy donors. Assay used: immunoSEQ multiplex PCR; TCRdb lists only in-frame clones, some missing. The sample includes about 200,000 clones, roughly 86% of them seen just once. Sequenced sample: PBMCs. These receptors all stem from a man aged 40-49 years in good health and CMV-seropositive. CDR3s include the opening cysteine and the closing phenylalanine or tryptophan.

j_call: TRBJ1-1
v_call: TRBV6-6
cdr3_aa: CASSLGTVNTEAFF

j_call: TRBJ2-3
v_call: TRBV11-2
cdr3_aa: CASSLGAGGTDTQYF

j_call: TRBJ2-5
v_call: TRBV6-6
cdr3_aa: CASISRGEGKGTQYF

j_call: TRBJ1-1
v_call: TRBV28
cdr3_aa: CASTQGGANTEAFF

j_call: TRBJ1-1
v_call: TRBV18
cdr3_aa: CASSPQQRDTEAFF

j_call: TRBJ2-7
v_call: TRBV5-1
cdr3_aa: CASSLGVSGSYEQYF

j_call: TRBJ2-4
v_call: TRBV19
cdr3_aa: CASLSGLQGEDIQYF

j_call: TRBJ2-1
v_call: TRBV7-9
cdr3_aa: CASSSPRTSGKGEQFF

j_call: TRBJ2-5
v_call: TRBV2
cdr3_aa: CASREQSTRGETQYF

j_call: TRBJ2-5
v_call: TRBV9
cdr3_aa: CASSVLGEPGIRTQYF

j_call: TRBJ1-1
v_call: TRBV7-3
cdr3_aa: CASSSSDSANTEAFF

j_call: TRBJ2-1
v_call: TRBV15
cdr3_aa: CATSRDRLAGENEQFF

j_call: TRBJ1-5
v_call: TRBV6-4
cdr3_aa: CASSERDRGLPQPQHF

j_call: TRBJ1-4
v_call: TRBV2
cdr3_aa: CASSEALGGAGEKLFF

j_call: TRBJ1-5
v_call: TRBV6-6
cdr3_aa: CASSYGAREQPQHF

j_call: TRBJ2-7
v_call: TRBV6-5
cdr3_aa: CASSPQSGRGEQYF

j_call: TRBJ2-2
v_call: TRBV7-8
cdr3_aa: CASSGRDRVGTGELFF

j_call: TRBJ2-7
v_call: TRBV7-9
cdr3_aa: CASSPGQGDYEQYF

j_call: TRBJ2-5
v_call: TRBV15
cdr3_aa: CATGASGGEYQETQYF

j_call: TRBJ2-5
v_call: TRBV12-1
cdr3_aa: CASSSYETSGGRFRETQYF

j_call: TRBJ2-3
v_call: TRBV5-1
cdr3_aa: CASRLGGPARDTQYF

j_call: TRBJ1-3
v_call: TRBV7-9
cdr3_aa: CASSLDTGAGNTIYF

j_call: TRBJ2-3
v_call: TRBV18
cdr3_aa: CASSLTVGNPDTQYF

j_call: TRBJ2-5
v_call: TRBV5-4
cdr3_aa: CASSRDSHQETQYF

j_call: TRBJ1-2
v_call: TRBV6-5
cdr3_aa: CASSYLGQGGGYTF

j_call: TRBJ2-1
v_call: TRBV9
cdr3_aa: CASSVRGDFAYNEQFF

j_call: TRBJ2-3
v_call: TRBV12-5
cdr3_aa: CASVLEGADTQYF

j_call: TRBJ1-1
v_call: TRBV29-1
cdr3_aa: CSVYEQGYGTEAFF

j_call: TRBJ2-1
v_call: TRBV30
cdr3_aa: CAGTSGGYNEQFF

j_call: TRBJ2-7
v_call: TRBV7-9
cdr3_aa: CASGLLHEQYF

j_call: TRBJ2-3
v_call: TRBV4-1
cdr3_aa: CASSKRVLRLSLDTQYF

j_call: TRBJ1-1
v_call: TRBV6-5
cdr3_aa: CASSMTENTEAFF

j_call: TRBJ2-3
v_call: TRBV5-4
cdr3_aa: CASSLISGASTDTQYF